Detailed here is one T cell receptor (beta chain). The target antigen is unknown. These data belong to a study of vaccination effects on CD4 cells after COVID-19. Sequencing in the ViraFEST assay came after antigen-specific CD4+ T cells had been expanded with viral peptide pools, which were used to stimulate PBMC. Researchers isolated CD4+ T cells once roughly ten days of culture had elapsed. Each person got two doses of an mRNA SARS-CoV-2 vaccine, BNT162b2 or mRNA-1273. According to the study, vaccine recipients showed no prior SARS-CoV-2 infection and negative nucleocapsid antibodies. Wells containing approximately 2 million PBMC each were cultured with approximately 9.2 IU/ml IL-2 and approximately 10 ug/ml peptides. Trimming took off 3 bases at V and 5 bases at J, with 16 bases between the two ends. The length of the CDR3 is 15 residues. Germline V CDR1 and CDR2: SNHLY, FYNNEI. Findings and caveats of the study: There were few convalescent patients in the study and no early post-infection timepoints. Marked clonal contraction of both clone types appeared late after vaccination.

Profiling relied on immunoSEQ multiplex PCR, and the TCRdb table lists in-frame clones only, not all of them. The data contain about 46,000 clones, about 70% of them singletons. The V and J genes are TRBV2 and TRBJ1-2; D call uncertain. The clonotype comes from a human donor who received a COVID-19 vaccine. Here the sequenced sample was CD4+ T cells from PBMCs cultured with HCoV-OC43 spike peptides, taken after COVID-19 vaccination. The subset was: HCoV-OC43 spike overlapping peptide pool stimulation. The CDR3 loop is CASSERRTGVYGYTF. The CDR3 DNA reads as TGTGCCAGCAGTGAGCGCCGGACTGGCGTTTATGGCTACACCTTC.